This T cell receptor beta chain is drawn from a study of blood T cells in healthy people across ages. Overall study results and limits: PBMCs that were unsorted prevented a conclusive naive versus antigen-experienced comparison.

As for this clonotype: What it binds is unknown.

A J-beta primer mix and a sample-barcoded 5' primer were used in a second PCR of roughly 6 to 11 cycles. TCRdb re-called the 5' RACE reads with MiXCR, one entry per CDR3 protein. The sample gives 800,000 to 950,000 distinct CDR3 sequences, 29% of which show up once; roughly 10% is in the top ten. The V gene's germline CDR1 is LNHNV and CDR2 YYDKDF (reference sequence). V was trimmed by 0 bases and J by 1 base, leaving 6 bases between them. The CDR3 has 14 residues. This sample was shared with a second study, whose subject was T cells of mothers and their children.

Source material: blood. This chain joins TRBV15 and TRBJ1-1; D is ambiguous. The origin of this receptor is a woman in her forties in good health. The CDR3 DNA is TGTGCCACCAGCAGAGATCACAGGAACACTGAAGCTTTCTTT. Its translation is CATSRDHRNTEAFF.